This passage covers 17 T cell receptor beta chains from one sample sequenced in a study of T cell responses to AZD1222 COVID-19 vaccine. Some clones are missing from TCRdb's copy, which holds only in-frame ones; the method was immunoSEQ multiplex PCR. This sample has approximately 90,000 clones, with roughly 90% found just once. Sequenced here: peripheral blood, sampled on day 0 of AZD1222 vaccination. All receptors come from an adult in good health.

The CDR3 spells CASRGSGGGEQFF. The CDR3 region has the DNA TGTGCCAGCAGAGGGTCGGGGGGAGGTGAGCAGTTCTTC. The genes are TRBV28 and TRBJ2-1; TRBD2 matches at 7 bases. The germline gives CDR1 MDHEN, CDR2 SYDVKM. The CDR3 has 13 residues. The trim removed 6 bases at V and 9 bases at J, leaving 8 bases unmatched.

The J gene is TRBJ1-3, the V gene TRBV2; D is undetermined. This CDR3 region has 15 residues. Germline-derived CDR1 and CDR2 are SNHLY and FYNNEI. The ends were cut back, 4 bases at V and 2 bases at J, with 12 bases in the middle. The CDR3 protein is CASSVQQPTGNTIYF. In DNA form, the CDR3 reads TGTGCCAGCAGTGTACAACAGCCGACTGGAAACACCATATATTTT. The full variable domain, in which reference TRBV2 and TRBJ1-3 provide the parts outside the CDR3, is EPEVTQTPSHQVTQMGQEVILRCVPISNHLYFYWYRQILGQKVEFLVSFYNNEISEKSEIFDDQFSVERPDGSNFTLKIRSTKLEDSAMYFCASSVQQPTGNTIYFGEGSWLTVV.

CDR3 in amino acids: CASSYSQDSGYGYTF. DNA for the CDR3: TGTGCCAGCAGTTACTCGCAGGACAGTGGCTATGGCTACACCTTC. The chain links TRBV6-5 to TRBJ1-2, with TRBD1 as a possible D gene (6 bases). Germline-derived CDR1 and CDR2 are MNHEY and SVGAGI. The CDR3 runs 15 residues. Trimming took off 0 bases at V and 4 bases at J, with 12 bases between the two ends.

CDR3 in DNA: TGTGCCAGCAGCCAAGGCGTGAACGCCGCGAACACCGGGGAGCTGTTTTTT. Its translation is CASSQGVNAANTGELFF. V usage is TRBV3-1 (or the pseudogene TRBV3-2) and J usage is TRBJ2-2; no reliable D call. In germline, CDR1 is LGHDT, CDR2 YNNKEL (reference sequence). This CDR3 contains 17 residues. Trimming pared 1 base from V and 0 bases from J, leaving 12 bases between.

The genes are TRBV11-1 and TRBJ2-7; unclear D gene. The germline V gene encodes CDR1 SGHAT and CDR2 FQDESV (reference sequence). This CDR3 spans 12 amino acids. Trimming cost V 1 base and J 12 bases, with 13 bases left between them. CDR3 residues: CASSLGYEIPYF. CDR3 sequence (DNA): TGTGCCAGCAGCTTAGGATACGAGATTCCGTACTTC.

The rearrangement uses TRBV5-6 and TRBJ2-1; D is unclear. This CDR3 is built from 15 residues. Germline V lookup: CDR1 SGHDT, CDR2 YYEEEE. Trimming took 2 bases from V and 0 from J, leaving 9 bases between them. In DNA form, the CDR3 reads TGTGCCAGCAGCTTCAAGGGTTACTCCTACAATGAGCAGTTCTTC. Translation: CASSFKGYSYNEQFF.

This clone showed up just a few times. The chain joins TRBV2 to TRBJ1-5; D is unresolved. V was pared by 3 bases and J by 10 bases, with 7 bases between. The germline V gene encodes CDR1 SNHLY and CDR2 FYNNEI. CDR3 length equals 11 residues. CDR3 in amino acids: CASSDTAPQHF. CDR3 sequence (DNA): TGTGCCAGCAGTGATACGGCACCCCAGCATTTT.

The rearrangement links TRBV7-8 to TRBJ1-5; 8 bases are a match to TRBD1. Trimming removed 1 base from V and 4 bases from J; junction bases left unmatched: 3. This CDR3 spans 15 amino acids. Germline loops: CDR1 SGHVS, CDR2 FQNEAQ. For the CDR3, the DNA is TGTGCCAGCAGCTTAGGGACAGGGTCAAATCAGCCCCAGCATTTT. Translation gives CASSLGTGSNQPQHF.

The J gene is TRBJ2-7, the V gene TRBV5-4; 7 nucleotides line up with TRBD2. CDR3 length equals 17 residues. The junction had 20 bases not matched to a gene; V was cut back by 4 bases and J by 7 bases. Germline values: CDR1 SGHNT, CDR2 YYREEE (reference sequence). CDR3 sequence: CASSGGGTGTPGKEQYF. Written as DNA, the CDR3 is TGTGCCAGCAGCGGGGGAGGGACCGGGACCCCGGGGAAGGAGCAGTACTTC. Drawing the rest from reference TRBV5-4 and TRBJ2-7, the complete variable domain is ETGVTQSPTHLIKTRGQQVTLRCSSQSGHNTVSWYQQALGQGPQFIFQYYREEENGRGNFPPRFSGLQFPNYSSELNVNALELDDSALYLCASSGGGTGTPGKEQYFGPGTRLTVT.

The chain joins TRBV3-1 (or the pseudogene TRBV3-2) to TRBJ2-7, with a possible D match to TRBD1 (6 bases). V was cut by 3 bases and J by 3 bases, with 12 bases left in between. CDR1 and CDR2 (germline): LGHDT, YNNKEL (reference sequence). This CDR3 spans 14 amino acids. The CDR3 loop reads CASSQATGDYEQYF. CDR3 nucleotide sequence: TGTGCCAGCAGCCAGGCGACAGGAGACTACGAGCAGTACTTC.

The CDR3 nucleotides read TGTGCCAGCAGTTACAGAGGATTCACCGGGGAGCTGTTTTTT. This gives the protein CASSYRGFTGELFF. V is TRBV6-6 and J is TRBJ2-2; D ambiguous. Trimming cost V 2 bases and J 4 bases, with 8 bases left between them. Germline V gene sequence: CDR1 MNHNY, CDR2 SVGAGI (reference sequence). The CDR3 spans 14 residues.

The chain joins TRBV6-5 to TRBJ2-3, with 8 bases fitting TRBD2. The CDR3 spans 15 residues. Germline CDR1 is MNHEY and CDR2 is SVGAGI. With V trimmed by 6 bases and J by 1 base, 6 bases remained unmatched. CDR3 bases: TGTGCCAGCAGATTTGGAGCGGGGGGCACAGATACGCAGTATTTT. Residues: CASRFGAGGTDTQYF.

The V and J genes are TRBV29-1 and TRBJ1-2; D is ambiguous. This CDR3 is built from 10 residues. Germline CDR1 and CDR2: SQVTM and ANQGSEA. Trimming removed 5 bases from V and 11 bases from J, with 12 bases in between. The CDR3 region is CSVLGPQYTF. Here the CDR3 DNA reads TGCAGCGTTCTCGGGCCCCAGTACACCTTC.

V and J are TRBV2 and TRBJ1-1, with D uncertain. Germline V gene lookup returns CDR1 SNHLY and CDR2 FYNNEI. The CDR3 is made up of 15 amino acids. The V and J ends lost 2 bases and 3 bases respectively, with 13 bases between them. The CDR3 loop is CASSERRLLDTEAFF. CDR3 coding DNA: TGTGCCAGCAGTGAAAGACGCCTGTTGGACACTGAAGCTTTCTTT.

V gene TRBV27 combines with J gene TRBJ2-5, with D unclear. The V gene lost 3 bases and the J gene lost 4 bases, with 18 bases spanning the gap. CDR3 length: 16 amino acids. Germline CDR1 and CDR2: MNHEY and SMNVEV (reference sequence). The DNA for the CDR3 is TGTGCCAGCAGTTTTAGCCCAGGCAAGGACCGAGAGACCCAGTACTTC. Translation gives CASSFSPGKDRETQYF.

This clone was counted between two and nine times. The chain uses TRBV18 and TRBJ1-6; D unclear. Germline V gene sequence: CDR1 KGHSH, CDR2 LQKENI. The CDR3 totals 13 residues. The V end was cut by 2 bases, the J end by 7 bases, with 6 bases between. The CDR3 nucleotides read TGTGCCAGCTCACCAGAGGCCAATTCACCCCTCCACTTT. Encoded protein: CASSPEANSPLHF.

The V call is TRBV30, the J call TRBJ2-7; D is uncertain. The CDR3 extends over 16 amino acids. CDR1 and CDR2 from the germline V gene are GTSNPN and SVGIG (reference sequence). V was trimmed by 2 bases and J by 0 bases, leaving 17 bases between them. DNA of the CDR3: TGTGCCTGGAGTTTCAGTCGTGGGGTTAGCTCCTACGAGCAGTACTTC. The encoded protein is CAWSFSRGVSSYEQYF.